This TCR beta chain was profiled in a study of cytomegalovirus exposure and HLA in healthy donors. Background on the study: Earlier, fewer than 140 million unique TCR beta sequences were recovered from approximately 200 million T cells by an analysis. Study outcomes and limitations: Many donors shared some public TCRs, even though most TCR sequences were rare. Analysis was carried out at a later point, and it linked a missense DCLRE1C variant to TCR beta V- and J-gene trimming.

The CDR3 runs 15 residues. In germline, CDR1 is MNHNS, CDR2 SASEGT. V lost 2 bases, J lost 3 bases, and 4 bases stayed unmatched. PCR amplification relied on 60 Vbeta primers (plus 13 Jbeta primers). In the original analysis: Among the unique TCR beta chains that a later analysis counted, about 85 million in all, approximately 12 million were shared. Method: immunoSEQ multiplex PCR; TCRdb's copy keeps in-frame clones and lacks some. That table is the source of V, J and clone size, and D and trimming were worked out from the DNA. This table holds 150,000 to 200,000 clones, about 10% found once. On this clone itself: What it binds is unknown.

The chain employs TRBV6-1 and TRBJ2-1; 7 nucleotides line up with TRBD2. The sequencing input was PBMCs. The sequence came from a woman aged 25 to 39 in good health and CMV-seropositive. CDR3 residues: CASSEPGRGYNEQFF. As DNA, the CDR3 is TGTGCCAGCAGTGAACCAGGGAGGGGCTACAATGAGCAGTTCTTC.